Shown below are 5 T cell receptor beta chains from a single sample sequenced in a study of blood T cell repertoires in COVID-19. The protocol was immunoSEQ multiplex PCR, while the TCRdb copy is restricted to in-frame clones and leaves out a portion. This sample yields around 250,000 clones, of which around 88% are seen a single time; roughly 5.7% belongs to the top ten. Sequencing was carried out using peripheral blood. Every receptor here comes from a man older than 75 with acute or convalescent COVID-19.

This clone has more than one count but fewer than ten. V usage is TRBV6-7 and J usage is TRBJ2-7; 11 positions match TRBD2. TRBV6-7 is designated an ORF whose function remains uncertain. V lost 7 bases to trimming and J lost 0 bases; unmatched junction nucleotides: 5. CDR3 size: 15 residues. The CDR3 reads CASTRLAGFSYEQYF. Written as DNA, the CDR3 is TGTGCCAGCACTCGACTAGCGGGATTCTCCTACGAGCAGTACTTC.

The genes are TRBV5-1 and TRBJ2-1, with 10 bases fitting TRBD1. The germline gives CDR1 SGHRS, CDR2 YFSETQ. V dropped 5 bases and J dropped 1; count of bases not matched to a gene: 3. The CDR3 covers 15 residues. Here the CDR3 reads CASRLGQGSYNEQFF. Written as DNA, the CDR3 is TGCGCCAGCAGACTGGGACAGGGGTCCTACAATGAGCAGTTCTTC.

The rearrangement joins TRBV6-1 to TRBJ1-3; TRBD1 matches at 11 bases. In germline, CDR1 is MNHNS, CDR2 SASEGT. V gave up 3 bases and J gave up 4 bases; unmatched junction bases: 2. The CDR3 is made up of 15 amino acids. The CDR3 nucleotides are TGTGCCAGCAGTGATGGGACAGGGGGAGGAAACACCATATATTTT. Its protein product is CASSDGTGGGNTIYF.

This chain joins TRBV2 and TRBJ2-5, with TRBD2 as a possible D gene (6 bases). Trimming took off 2 bases at V and 5 bases at J, with 15 bases between the two ends. Germline CDR1 reads SNHLY; CDR2 reads FYNNEI. This CDR3 is 15 amino acids long. The CDR3 nucleotides read TGTGCCAGCAGTGAAAGGCGGGGCCCCGGGGAGACCCAGTACTTC. It encodes CASSERRGPGETQYF.

The chain uses TRBV18 and TRBJ2-2; 7 bases fit TRBD1. Trimming took 6 bases from V and 0 from J; bases not matched to a gene: 4. CDR3 size: 15 residues. CDR1 and CDR2 (germline): KGHSH, LQKENI. CDR3 bases: TGTGCCAGCTCTCAGGGGGTGGCGAACACCGGGGAGCTGTTTTTT. Translating it yields CASSQGVANTGELFF.